The next 16 T cell receptor beta chains were all read from a single sample in a study of T cells in pancreatic ductal adenocarcinoma. Assay used: immunoSEQ multiplex PCR; TCRdb lists only in-frame clones, some missing. This repertoire shows around 100,000 clones, 90% to 95% found once; its top ten account for under 3.5%. Surgery without prior neoadjuvant therapy was the treatment of the selected pancreatic ductal adenocarcinoma patients. Sequenced sample: PBMCs. Source of these receptors: a human donor with pancreatic ductal adenocarcinoma.

The V and J genes are TRBV28 and TRBJ2-5, with 7 bases matching TRBD1. The CDR3 consists of 16 residues. CDR1 is MDHEN and CDR2 is SYDVKM in the germline V gene. The ends lost 6 bases at V and 2 bases at J; junction bases unmatched: 12. The CDR3 bases are TGTGCCAGCAGACCCCTGGGGACAGACAAACAAGAGACCCAGTACTTC. It codes for CASRPLGTDKQETQYF. Drawing the rest from reference TRBV28 and TRBJ2-5, the complete variable domain is DVKVTQSSRYLVKRTGEKVFLECVQDMDHENMFWYRQDPGLGLRLIYFSYDVKMKEKGDIPEGYSVSREKKERFSLILESASTNQTSMYLCASRPLGTDKQETQYFGPGTRLLVL.

The J gene is TRBJ2-5, the V gene TRBV7-6; D may be TRBD2 (5 bases). The CDR3 runs to 12 residues. CDR1 and CDR2 from the germline V gene are SGHVS and FNYEAQ. CDR3 coding DNA: TGTGCTACCGACGGGGATTCAGGGACCCAGTACTTC. Protein product: CATDGDSGTQYF.

The rearrangement links TRBV11-2 to TRBJ1-1; D is unresolved. Germline V gene sequence: CDR1 SGHAT, CDR2 FQNNGV. V was shortened by 6 bases and J by 0 bases, with 8 bases between the two germline ends. This CDR3 has 13 amino acids. CDR3 sequence reads: CASRVGMNTEAFF. DNA of the CDR3: TGTGCCAGCAGGGTCGGGATGAACACTGAAGCTTTCTTT.

The rearrangement joins TRBV19 to TRBJ2-1; D possibly corresponds to TRBD1 (5 bases). CDR1 is LNHDA, CDR2 SQIVND, per germline (reference sequence). Trimming pared 6 bases from V and 4 bases from J, leaving 19 bases between. The length of the CDR3 is 16 residues. The CDR3 DNA is TGTGCCAGTAGGAGAGAGTGGAGACAGACTTACAATGAGCAGTTCTTC. It is translated as CASRREWRQTYNEQFF.

CDR3 protein: CASSLVGQASEAFF. CDR3 sequence (DNA): TGTGCCAGCAGCTTAGTGGGACAGGCCTCTGAAGCTTTCTTT. The chain carries TRBV7-2 and TRBJ1-1, with 8 bases lining up with TRBD1. The CDR3 consists of 14 residues. Germline V CDR1 and CDR2: SGHTA, FQGNSA. The ends lost 1 base at V and 6 bases at J; junction bases unmatched: 4.

The chain recombines TRBV28 with TRBJ1-1, with D possibly matching TRBD1 (6 bases). V was shortened by 2 bases and J by 11 bases, with 9 bases between the two germline ends. The CDR3 loop spans 11 amino acids. Germline V lookup: CDR1 MDHEN, CDR2 SYDVKM. DNA of the CDR3: TGTGCCAGCAGTTTAGGACAGAGCGCTTTCTTT. This gives the protein CASSLGQSAFF.

The chain uses TRBV7-2 and TRBJ2-2; TRBD1 is a possible D gene (6 bases). The germline V gene encodes CDR1 SGHTA and CDR2 FQGNSA. CDR3 length equals 15 residues. Trimming removed 5 bases at V and 2 bases at J, with 12 bases between. The CDR3 is CASSPGTINTGELFF. The CDR3 nucleotides are TGTGCCAGCAGCCCAGGGACAATCAACACCGGGGAGCTGTTTTTT.

This chain joins TRBV18 and TRBJ2-1; 7 bases fit TRBD2. V was pared by 3 bases and J by 8 bases, with 4 bases of the junction left unmatched. The CDR3 extends over 13 amino acids. Germline-derived CDR1 and CDR2 are KGHSH and LQKENI. The chain's CDR3 is CASSPTSQDEQFF. CDR3 nucleotides: TGTGCCAGCTCACCGACTAGCCAGGATGAGCAGTTCTTC. Together with reference TRBV18 and TRBJ2-1, the CDR3 gives the full variable domain: NAGVMQNPRHLVRRRGQEARLRCSPMKGHSHVYWYRQLPEEGLKFMVYLQKENIIDESGMPKERFSAEFPKEGPSILRIQQVVRGDSAAYFCASSPTSQDEQFFGPGTRLTVL.

The CDR3 region is CATSRALDFGQGFYEQYF. In DNA, the CDR3 is TGTGCCACCAGCAGAGCTCTTGACTTTGGACAGGGATTCTACGAGCAGTACTTC. The rearrangement links TRBV15 to TRBJ2-7; 8 bases align to TRBD1. The CDR3 is made up of 18 amino acids. V gave up 1 base and J gave up 3 bases; unmatched junction bases: 14. CDR1 is LNHNV, CDR2 YYDKDF, per germline (reference sequence).

This chain connects TRBV7-9 to TRBJ2-5; D remains unclear. V lost 2 bases to trimming and J lost 1 base, with 11 bases between them. CDR3 size: 15 residues. The germline V gene encodes CDR1 SEHNR and CDR2 FQNEAQ (reference sequence). CDR3 coding DNA: TGTGCCAGCAGCTTAAGTGGGTGGGCCCAAGAGACCCAGTACTTC. It codes for CASSLSGWAQETQYF.

The chain is built from TRBV5-4 and TRBJ2-7, with D maybe TRBD2 (6 bases). CDR3 size: 15 residues. Between the trimmed V and J ends, which lost 2 bases and 5 bases, there was a span of 17 bases. In germline, CDR1 is SGHNT, CDR2 YYREEE (reference sequence). DNA for the CDR3: TGTGCCAGCAGCTTACGGGAGACCCGCGTAAACGAGCAGTACTTC. It specifies CASSLRETRVNEQYF.

This clone was counted between two and nine times. The chain has TRBV19 and TRBJ2-6; tentative D call: TRBD1 (6 bases). V was pared by 5 bases and J by 4 bases, with 6 bases between. CDR1 LNHDA and CDR2 SQIVND come from the germline V gene (reference sequence). This CDR3 is built from 13 residues. In DNA, the CDR3 is TGTGCCAGTAGTGGGACAGGGGCCAACGTCCTGACTTTC. This translates into CASSGTGANVLTF.

This chain's CDR3 is CASSREGQNTEAFF. DNA of the CDR3: TGCGCCAGCAGCCGCGAAGGACAGAACACTGAAGCTTTCTTT. The genes are TRBV5-1 and TRBJ1-1, with D possibly matching TRBD1 (5 bases). CDR3 length equals 14 residues. Trimming cost V 4 bases and J 1 base, with 11 bases left between them. Germline V gives CDR1 SGHRS, CDR2 YFSETQ.

V usage is TRBV5-1 and J usage is TRBJ2-5; possible D gene TRBD1, 6 bases. The CDR3 length is 16 residues. Trimming pared 0 bases from V and 5 bases from J, leaving 17 bases between. In germline, CDR1 is SGHRS, CDR2 YFSETQ. The CDR3: CASSLEGRGVRETQYF. The CDR3 DNA sequence: TGCGCCAGCAGCTTGGAGGGCAGGGGTGTTCGGGAGACCCAGTACTTC. Together with reference TRBV5-1 and TRBJ2-5, the CDR3 gives the full variable domain: KAGVTQTPRYLIKTRGQQVTLSCSPISGHRSVSWYQQTPGQGLQFLFEYFSETQRNKGNFPGRFSGRQFSNSRSEMNVSTLELGDSALYLCASSLEGRGVRETQYFGPGTRLLVL.

The chain carries TRBV30 and TRBJ2-5; possible D gene TRBD1, 6 bases. The CDR3 has 12 amino acids. Trimming shortened V by 1 base and J by 5 bases, and 8 bases separated the two germline ends. Germline V gives CDR1 GTSNPN, CDR2 SVGIG (reference sequence). CDR3 residues: CAWSGQGETQYF. The CDR3 DNA is TGTGCCTGGAGTGGGCAGGGGGAGACCCAGTACTTC.

This clone has just one count. CDR3 bases: TGTGCCAGCAGCTTAAGAGAGGCAACTAATGAAAAACTGTTTTTT. Its protein is CASSLREATNEKLFF. V and J are TRBV7-9 and TRBJ1-4, with unresolved D. V lost 2 bases and J lost 0, with 7 bases in between. This CDR3 contains 15 residues. The germline gives CDR1 SEHNR, CDR2 FQNEAQ (reference sequence). The complete variable domain, with remaining parts taken from reference TRBV7-9 and TRBJ1-4, reads DTGVSQNPRHKITKRGQNVTFRCDPISEHNRLYWYRQTLGQGPEFLTYFQNEAQLEKSRLLSDRFSAERPKGSFSTLEIQRTEQGDSAMYLCASSLREATNEKLFFGSGTQLSVL.